This TCR beta chain stems from a study of blood T cell repertoires in COVID-19. Overall study context: PBMCs, B-cell-depleted T cells, or T cells provided the cDNA or gDNA that made up the material.

Clones were read by immunoSEQ multiplex PCR, and TCRdb kept only the in-frame ones, dropping some. Of fewer than 400,000 clones listed, approximately 91% are singletons. A single count supports this clone. V gave up 2 bases and J gave up 0 bases, with 4 bases separating them. The length of the CDR3 is 13 residues. The V gene's germline CDR1 is SNHLY and CDR2 FYNNEI. This sequence was found in a man in his 60s who had recovered from COVID-19. The chain recombines TRBV2 with TRBJ2-5; D is ambiguous. The specimen sequenced was PBMCs or T cells enriched from blood (not recorded which). CDR3 protein: CASSELDQETQYF. DNA of the CDR3: TGTGCCAGCAGTGAATTAGACCAAGAGACCCAGTACTTC.